Shown below are 5 T cell receptor beta chains from a single sample sequenced in a study of cytomegalovirus exposure and HLA in healthy donors (dated by TCRdb to the late 2010s). Library construction relied on the immunoSEQ multiplex PCR assay. A mixture of 60 forward primers for TCR Vbeta segments and 13 reverse primers for TCR Jbeta segments was used in the multiplex PCR. This immuneACCESS table, as held by TCRdb, lists in-frame sequences with V and J called but not all clones. Of the missing ones, under half trace to an unresolved V gene in checked studies; the others have no known cause. The sample table records roughly 140,000 clones; less than 65% of these occur just once. The ten biggest clones cover under 3% of the sample. Material for sequencing was PBMCs. These receptors were collected from a woman aged 25 to 45 in good health and CMV-seropositive.

This clone was detected only a few times. V and J are TRBV6-6 and TRBJ1-3; 7 nucleotides align to TRBD1. V shed 5 bases, J shed 0 bases, and the junction held 4 bases outside the gene matches. CDR1 is MNHNY and CDR2 is SVGAGI in the germline V gene (reference sequence). This CDR3 contains 15 residues. CDR3 DNA sequence: TGTGCCAGCAGTGGGACAGCGAGCTCTGGAAACACCATATATTTT. Translated, it gives CASSGTASSGNTIYF.

This chain links TRBV11-2 with TRBJ2-7; D perhaps matches TRBD2 (5 bases). The CDR3 totals 15 residues. V lost 5 bases and J 2 bases, leaving 16 bases between the germline ends. Germline assignment: CDR1 SGHAT and CDR2 FQNNGV. The CDR3 protein is CASSLSLYGTYEQYF. CDR3 nucleotide sequence: TGTGCCAGCAGCCTATCCCTTTACGGGACCTACGAGCAGTACTTC.

This clone was recorded a few times. The chain links TRBV6-1 to TRBJ2-1; D unclear. V lost 1 base, J lost 4 bases, and 8 bases lay in between. Germline-derived CDR1 and CDR2 are MNHNS and SASEGT. The CDR3 spans 14 residues. In nucleotides, the CDR3 is TGTGCCAGCAGTGAAGGGAGAAATTACAATGAGCAGTTCTTC. Translating gives CASSEGRNYNEQFF.

The chain is built from TRBV19 and TRBJ1-1, with 10 bases fitting TRBD1. Germline-derived CDR1 and CDR2 are LNHDA and SQIVND (reference sequence). With 8 bases clipped from V and 4 bases from J, the junction kept 4 bases outside the gene matches. This CDR3 region has 13 residues. In DNA form, the CDR3 reads TGTGCCAGTGGACAGGGGGGAACCACTGAAGCTTTCTTT. This codes for CASGQGGTTEAFF.

CDR3 in amino acids: CASSPGGTDTQYF. The CDR3, as DNA: TGTGCCAGCAGCCCAGGGGGCACAGATACGCAGTATTTT. This sequence joins TRBV6-1 and TRBJ2-3; maybe TRBD1 (6 bases). Germline-derived CDR1 and CDR2 are MNHNS and SASEGT. V was cut by 6 bases and J by 1 base, with 8 bases left in between. There are 13 residues in the CDR3.